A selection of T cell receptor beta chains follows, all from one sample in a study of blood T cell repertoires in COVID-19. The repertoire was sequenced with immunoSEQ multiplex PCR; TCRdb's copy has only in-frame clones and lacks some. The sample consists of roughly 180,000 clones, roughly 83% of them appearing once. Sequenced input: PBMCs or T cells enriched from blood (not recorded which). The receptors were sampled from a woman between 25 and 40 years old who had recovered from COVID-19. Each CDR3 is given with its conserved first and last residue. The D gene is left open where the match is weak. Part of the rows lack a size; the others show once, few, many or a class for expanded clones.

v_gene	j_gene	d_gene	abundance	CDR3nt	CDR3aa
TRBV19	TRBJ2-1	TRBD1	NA	TGTGCCAGTAGTATAGGCGAGGACAGGGCTCCCAATGAGCAGTTCTTC	CASSIGEDRAPNEQFF
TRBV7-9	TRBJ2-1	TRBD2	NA	TGTGCCAGCAGCTTAGGGGAGACTAGCGGGAGTGACAATGAGCAGTTCTTC	CASSLGETSGSDNEQFF
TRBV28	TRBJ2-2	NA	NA	TGTGCCAGCAGTCCACCCAGAGGCCTCACCGGGGAGCTGTTTTTT	CASSPPRGLTGELFF
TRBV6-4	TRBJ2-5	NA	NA	TGTGCCAGCAGGCAGGAGACCCAGTACTTC	CASRQETQYF
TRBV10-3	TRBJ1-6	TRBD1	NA	TGTGCCATCAGGAACCCTACAGGGGTCAATTCACCCCTCCACTTT	CAIRNPTGVNSPLHF
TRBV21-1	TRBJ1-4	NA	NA	TGTCTAGGTGGGACAGCCCCTAATGAAAAACTGTTTTTT	CLGGTAPNEKLFF
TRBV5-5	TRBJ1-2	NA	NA	TGTGCCAGCAGCTTGGCAGGGCAGACGGATGGTGGCTACACCTTC	CASSLAGQTDGGYTF
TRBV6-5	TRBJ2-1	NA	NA	TGTGCCAGCAGCTTTGTGGGGGGACCGGGGAATGAGCAGTTCTTC	CASSFVGGPGNEQFF
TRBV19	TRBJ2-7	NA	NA	TGTGCCAGTAGCGACCCGGGACACATCTTCTACGAGCAGTACTTC	CASSDPGHIFYEQYF
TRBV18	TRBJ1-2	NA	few	TGTGCCAGCTCACCAGGGGCCAGGGGTAACTATGGCTACACCTTC	CASSPGARGNYGYTF
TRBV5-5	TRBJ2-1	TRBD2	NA	TGTGCCAGCAGCTTGAGACTAGCGGCCAATGAGCAGTTCTTC	CASSLRLAANEQFF
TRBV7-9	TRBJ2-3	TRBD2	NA	TGTGCCAGCAGCCAGAACCCGACTAGCGGGAGGCGGGGCACAGATACGCAGTATTTT	CASSQNPTSGRRGTDTQYF
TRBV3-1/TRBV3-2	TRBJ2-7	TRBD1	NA	TGTGCCAGCAGTCAAAGTGGGACAGGACCCTACGAGCAGTACTTC	CASSQSGTGPYEQYF
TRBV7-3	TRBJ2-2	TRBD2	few	TGTGCCAGCACCAAGACGGGAGGCAGGAACACCGGGGAGCTGTTTTTT	CASTKTGGRNTGELFF
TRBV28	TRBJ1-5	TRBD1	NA	TGTGCCAGCAGTTCCGGACAGGGCCATCAGCCCCAGCATTTT	CASSSGQGHQPQHF
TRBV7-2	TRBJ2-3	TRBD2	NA	TGTGCCAGCAGCTTGGGGGGAGGGCCGACAGATACGCAGTATTTT	CASSLGGGPTDTQYF
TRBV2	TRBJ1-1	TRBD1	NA	TGTGCCAGCAGTGACCCGGGGACAGGGGGCGGGTACACTGAAGCTTTCTTT	CASSDPGTGGGYTEAFF
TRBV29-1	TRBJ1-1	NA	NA	TGCAGCGTTGAAGATCTGAGTTCCACTGAAGCTTTCTTT	CSVEDLSSTEAFF
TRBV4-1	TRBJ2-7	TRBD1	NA	TGCGCCAGCAGCCAAAAAGTGGACAGGGACGAGCAGTACTTC	CASSQKVDRDEQYF
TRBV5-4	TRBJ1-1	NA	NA	TGTGCCAGCAGCTTGGTGGCGGGGCAGGGAGGTGAAGCTTTCTTT	CASSLVAGQGGEAFF
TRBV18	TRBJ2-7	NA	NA	TGTGCCAGCTCACCCTGGTCCTGGGGGGTCGCTCTAGGAGAGCAGTACTTC	CASSPWSWGVALGEQYF
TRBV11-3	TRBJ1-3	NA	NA	TGTGCCAGCAGCCCTGGTGGCAACACCATATATTTT	CASSPGGNTIYF
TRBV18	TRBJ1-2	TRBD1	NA	TGTGCCAGCACCTATACCGGGACAGGGGGAGCTAACTATGGCTACACCTTC	CASTYTGTGGANYGYTF
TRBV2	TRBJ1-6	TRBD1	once	TGTGCCAGCAGGTTCGGGACAGGGGGCGGGTATAATTCACCCCCCCACTTT	CASRFGTGGGYNSPPHF
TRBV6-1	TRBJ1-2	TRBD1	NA	TGTGCCAGCAGTGAAGCAAGATGGACAGGGAACTATGGCTACACCTTC	CASSEARWTGNYGYTF
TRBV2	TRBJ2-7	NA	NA	TGTGCCAACATCGCCGGGACATCCTCCTACGAGCAGTACTTC	CANIAGTSSYEQYF
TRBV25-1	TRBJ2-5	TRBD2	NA	TGTGCCAGCAGTGTCCTAGCGGGGGTCATAGAGACCCAGTACTTC	CASSVLAGVIETQYF
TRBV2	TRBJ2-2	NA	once	TGTGCCAGCGGGGACTCGGGGGTGGTAGGCGGGGAGCTGTTTTTT	CASGDSGVVGGELFF
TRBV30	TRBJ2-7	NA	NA	TGTGCCTGGAGTGTCGGGGCCTACGAGCAGTACTTC	CAWSVGAYEQYF
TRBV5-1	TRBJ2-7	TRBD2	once	TGCGCCAGCAGCCCCCGTCGGGGGGTGCAGTACGAGCAGTACTTC	CASSPRRGVQYEQYF
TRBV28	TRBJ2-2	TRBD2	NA	TGTGCTGCGACAGCGCCGGGGGGAGTGTACGGGGAGCTGTTTTTT	CAATAPGGVYGELFF